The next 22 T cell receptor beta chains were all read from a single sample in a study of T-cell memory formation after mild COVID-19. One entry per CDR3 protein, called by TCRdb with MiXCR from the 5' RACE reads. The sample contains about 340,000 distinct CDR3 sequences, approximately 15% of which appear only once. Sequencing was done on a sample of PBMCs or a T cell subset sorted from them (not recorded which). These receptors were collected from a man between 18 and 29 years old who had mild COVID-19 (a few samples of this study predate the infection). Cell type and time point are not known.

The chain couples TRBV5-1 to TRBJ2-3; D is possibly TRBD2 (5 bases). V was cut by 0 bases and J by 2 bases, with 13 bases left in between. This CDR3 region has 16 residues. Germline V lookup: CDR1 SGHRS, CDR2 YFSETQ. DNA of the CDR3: TGCGCCAGCAGCTTGGCGGACTCCCCGAACACAGATACGCAGTATTTT. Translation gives CASSLADSPNTDTQYF. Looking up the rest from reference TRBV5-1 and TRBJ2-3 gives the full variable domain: KAGVTQTPRYLIKTRGQQVTLSCSPISGHRSVSWYQQTPGQGLQFLFEYFSETQRNKGNFPGRFSGRQFSNSRSEMNVSTLELGDSALYLCASSLADSPNTDTQYFGPGTRLTVL.

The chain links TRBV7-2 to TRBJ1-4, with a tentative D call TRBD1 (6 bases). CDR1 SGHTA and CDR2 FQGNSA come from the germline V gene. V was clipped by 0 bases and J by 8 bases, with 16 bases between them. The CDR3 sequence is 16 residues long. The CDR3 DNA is TGTGCCAGCAGCTTAGCCTGGTGGGCAGGGGTAGAAAAACTGTTTTTT. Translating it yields CASSLAWWAGVEKLFF.

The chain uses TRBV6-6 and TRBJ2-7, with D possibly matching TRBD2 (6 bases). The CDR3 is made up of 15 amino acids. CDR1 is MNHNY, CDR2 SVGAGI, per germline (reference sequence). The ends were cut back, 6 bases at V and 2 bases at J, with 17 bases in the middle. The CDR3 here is CASSRGVVSPYEQYF. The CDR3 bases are TGTGCCAGCAGCCGCGGGGTAGTCAGCCCCTACGAGCAGTACTTC.

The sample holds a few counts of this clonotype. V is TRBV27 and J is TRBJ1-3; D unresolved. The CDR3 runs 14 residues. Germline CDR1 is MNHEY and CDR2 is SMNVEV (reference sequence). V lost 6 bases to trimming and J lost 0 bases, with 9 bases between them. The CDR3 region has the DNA TGTGCCAGCAGCGATCTGCTCTCTGGAAACACCATATATTTT. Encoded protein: CASSDLLSGNTIYF.

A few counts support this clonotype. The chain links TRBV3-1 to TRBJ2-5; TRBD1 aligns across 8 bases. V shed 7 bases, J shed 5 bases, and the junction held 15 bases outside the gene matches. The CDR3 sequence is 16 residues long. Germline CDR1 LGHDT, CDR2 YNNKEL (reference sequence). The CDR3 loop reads CASTLNRGKLRETQYF. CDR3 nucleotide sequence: TGTGCCAGCACCCTGAACAGGGGGAAGTTGAGGGAGACCCAGTACTTC.

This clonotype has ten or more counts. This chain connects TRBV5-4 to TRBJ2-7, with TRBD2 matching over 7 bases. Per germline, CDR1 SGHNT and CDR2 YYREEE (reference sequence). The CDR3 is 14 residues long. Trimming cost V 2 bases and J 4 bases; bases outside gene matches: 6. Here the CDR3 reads CASSFGVSGYEQYF. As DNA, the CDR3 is TGTGCCAGCAGCTTCGGAGTTAGCGGGTACGAGCAGTACTTC.

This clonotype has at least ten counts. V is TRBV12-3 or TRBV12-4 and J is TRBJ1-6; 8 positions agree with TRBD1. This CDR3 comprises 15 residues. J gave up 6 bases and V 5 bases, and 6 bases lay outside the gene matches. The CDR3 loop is CASSPLQGANSPLHF. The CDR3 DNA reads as TGTGCCAGCAGTCCCTTGCAGGGGGCTAATTCACCCCTCCACTTT.

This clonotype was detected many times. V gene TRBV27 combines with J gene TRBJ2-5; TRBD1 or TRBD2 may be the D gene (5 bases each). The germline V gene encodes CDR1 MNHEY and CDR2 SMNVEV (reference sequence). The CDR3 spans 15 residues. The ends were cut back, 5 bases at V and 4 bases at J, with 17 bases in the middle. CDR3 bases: TGTGCCAGCAGTACCGGGACGTTCCGTACAGAGACCCAGTACTTC. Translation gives CASSTGTFRTETQYF.

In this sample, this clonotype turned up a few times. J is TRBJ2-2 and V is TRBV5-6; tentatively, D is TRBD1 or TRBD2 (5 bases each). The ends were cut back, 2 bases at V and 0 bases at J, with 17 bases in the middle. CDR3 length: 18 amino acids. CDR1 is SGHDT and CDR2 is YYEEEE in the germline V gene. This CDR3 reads CASSFRSGLGANTGELFF. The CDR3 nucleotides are TGTGCCAGCAGCTTTAGGTCCGGTTTGGGGGCGAACACCGGGGAGCTGTTTTTT.

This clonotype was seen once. CDR3 sequence: CASSITSGGYEQFF. The CDR3 DNA is TGTGCCAGTAGTATTACTAGCGGGGGTTATGAGCAGTTCTTC. This chain links TRBV19 with TRBJ2-1, with 11 bases lining up with TRBD2. CDR3 size: 14 residues. Germline assignment: CDR1 LNHDA and CDR2 SQIVND (reference sequence). After removal of 3 bases from V and 8 bases from J, the junction contained 3 bases not matched to a gene.

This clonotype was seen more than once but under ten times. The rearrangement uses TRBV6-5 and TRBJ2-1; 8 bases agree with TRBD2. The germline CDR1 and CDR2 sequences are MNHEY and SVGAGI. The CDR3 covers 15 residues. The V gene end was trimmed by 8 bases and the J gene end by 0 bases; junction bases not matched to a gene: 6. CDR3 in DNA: TGTGCCAGCGGGCGGGGGGCAAGCTCCTACAATGAGCAGTTCTTC. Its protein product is CASGRGASSYNEQFF.

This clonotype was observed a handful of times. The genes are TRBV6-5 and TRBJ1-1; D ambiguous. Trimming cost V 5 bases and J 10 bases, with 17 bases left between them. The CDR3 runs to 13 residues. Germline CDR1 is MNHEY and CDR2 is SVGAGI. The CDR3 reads CASSAPGAEGAFF. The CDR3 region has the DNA TGTGCCAGCAGTGCCCCGGGAGCTGAGGGAGCTTTCTTT.

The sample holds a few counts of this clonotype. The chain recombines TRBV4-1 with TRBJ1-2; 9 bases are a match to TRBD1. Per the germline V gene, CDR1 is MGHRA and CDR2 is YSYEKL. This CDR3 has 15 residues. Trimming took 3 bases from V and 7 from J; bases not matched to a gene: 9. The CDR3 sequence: CASSHPGQGVSGYTF. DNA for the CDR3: TGCGCCAGCAGCCACCCGGGACAGGGTGTATCTGGCTACACCTTC.

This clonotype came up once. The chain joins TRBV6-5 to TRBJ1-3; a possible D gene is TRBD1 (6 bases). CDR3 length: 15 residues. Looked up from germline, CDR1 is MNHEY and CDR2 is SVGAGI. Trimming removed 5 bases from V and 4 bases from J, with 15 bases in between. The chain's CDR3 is CASSPTWTVGNTIYF. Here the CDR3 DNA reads TGTGCCAGCAGTCCAACTTGGACAGTAGGAAACACCATATATTTT.

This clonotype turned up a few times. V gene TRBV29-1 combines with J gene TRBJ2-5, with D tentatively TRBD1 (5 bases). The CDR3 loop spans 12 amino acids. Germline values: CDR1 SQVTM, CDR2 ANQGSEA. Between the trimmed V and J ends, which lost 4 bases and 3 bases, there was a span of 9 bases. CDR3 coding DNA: TGCAGCGTTGGATGGGGCGAAGAGACCCAGTACTTC. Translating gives CSVGWGEETQYF.

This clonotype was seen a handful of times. In nucleotides, the CDR3 is TGTGCCACCAGCGCAACAGGGAAAAGGGCAGATACGCAGTATTTT. This gives the protein CATSATGKRADTQYF. The rearrangement links TRBV15 to TRBJ2-3; D possibly corresponds to TRBD1 (6 bases). V was shortened by 5 bases and J by 4 bases, with 16 bases between the two germline ends. Germline lookup yields CDR1 LNHNV and CDR2 YYDKDF (reference sequence). This CDR3 has 15 residues.

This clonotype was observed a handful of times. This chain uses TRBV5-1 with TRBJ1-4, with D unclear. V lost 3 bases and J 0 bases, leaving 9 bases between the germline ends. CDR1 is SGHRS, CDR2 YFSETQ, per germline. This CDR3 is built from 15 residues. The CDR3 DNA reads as TGCGCCAGCAGCTACCTCGGGCCAACTAATGAAAAACTGTTTTTT. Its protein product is CASSYLGPTNEKLFF.

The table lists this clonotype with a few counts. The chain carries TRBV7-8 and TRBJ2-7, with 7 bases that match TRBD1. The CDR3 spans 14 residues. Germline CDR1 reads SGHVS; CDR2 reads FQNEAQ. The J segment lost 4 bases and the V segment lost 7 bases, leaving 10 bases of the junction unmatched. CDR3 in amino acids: CASTRHRGGYEQYV. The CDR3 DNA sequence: TGTGCCAGCACACGCCACAGGGGTGGTTACGAGCAGTACGTC.

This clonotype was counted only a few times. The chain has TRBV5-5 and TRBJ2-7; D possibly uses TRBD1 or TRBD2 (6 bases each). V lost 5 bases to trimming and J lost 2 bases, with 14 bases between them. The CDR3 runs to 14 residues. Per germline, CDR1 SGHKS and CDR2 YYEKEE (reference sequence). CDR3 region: CASSSIGGPYEQYF. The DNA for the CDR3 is TGTGCCAGCAGTTCGATTGGGGGGCCCTACGAGCAGTACTTC.

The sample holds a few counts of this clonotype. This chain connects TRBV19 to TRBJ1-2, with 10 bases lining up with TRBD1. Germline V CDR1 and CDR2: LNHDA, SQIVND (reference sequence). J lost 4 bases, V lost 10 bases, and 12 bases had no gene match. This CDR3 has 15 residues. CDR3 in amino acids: CATLDLGTGVYGYTF. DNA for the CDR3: TGTGCCACACTGGACCTGGGGACAGGGGTCTATGGCTACACCTTC. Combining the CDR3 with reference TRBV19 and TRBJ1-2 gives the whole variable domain DGGITQSPKYLFRKEGQNVTLSCEQNLNHDAMYWYRQDPGQGLRLIYYSQIVNDFQKGDIAEGYSVSREKKESFPLTVTSAQKNPTAFYLCATLDLGTGVYGYTFGSGTRLTVV.

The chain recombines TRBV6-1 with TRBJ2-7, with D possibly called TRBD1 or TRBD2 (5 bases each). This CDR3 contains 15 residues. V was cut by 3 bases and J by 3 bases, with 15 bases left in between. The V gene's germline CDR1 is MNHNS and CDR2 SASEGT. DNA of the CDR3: TGTGCCAGCAGTGATGGGACCGTCTTGGACTACGAGCAGTACGTC. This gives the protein CASSDGTVLDYEQYV.

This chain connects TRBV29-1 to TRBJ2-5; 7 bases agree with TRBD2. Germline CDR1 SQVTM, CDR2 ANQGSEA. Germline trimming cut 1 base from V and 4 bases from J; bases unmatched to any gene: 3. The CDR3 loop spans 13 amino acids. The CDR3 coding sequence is TGCAGCGTTGAAGTCCTAGCGGCAGAGACCCAGTACTTC. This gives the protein CSVEVLAAETQYF.